These T cell receptor beta chains were read from a single sample in a study of blood T cell repertoires in COVID-19. Some clones are missing from TCRdb's copy, which holds only in-frame ones; the method was immunoSEQ multiplex PCR. This table holds under 140,000 clones, about 70% found once. The material sequenced was peripheral blood. These receptor sequences come from a woman aged 60 to 75 with acute or convalescent COVID-19. The CDR3 runs from the conserved cysteine through the conserved F or W. D genes are given only for firm matches. The size entry is marked missing in some rows and otherwise reads once, few, many or a size class.

V	J	size	D	CDR3	DNA
TRBV30	TRBJ1-5	few	.	CAWGLPPQPQHF	TGTGCCTGGGGACTACCACCTCAGCCCCAGCATTTT
TRBV2	TRBJ2-3	.	.	CASSENRASTDTQYF	TGTGCCAGCAGTGAAAACAGAGCTAGCACAGATACGCAGTATTTT
TRBV7-8	TRBJ1-6	.	.	CAGGALSNSPLHF	TGTGCTGGGGGGGCTCTCAGCAATTCACCCCTCCACTTT
TRBV28	TRBJ1-2	.	TRBD1	CASRLTGGRDYGYTF	TGTGCCAGCAGACTCACAGGGGGTCGCGACTATGGCTACACCTTC
TRBV4-1	TRBJ1-4	.	.	CASSLYPAHISTNEKLFF	TGCGCCAGCAGCCTATACCCCGCCCACATTTCAACTAATGAAAAACTGTTTTTT
TRBV19	TRBJ1-2	.	.	CASSYRTRVDYGYTF	TGTGCCAGTAGTTATAGGACACGTGTTGACTATGGCTACACCTTC
TRBV19	TRBJ1-5	few	.	CASRDRGNQPQHF	TGTGCCAGTCGTGACAGAGGCAATCAGCCCCAGCATTTT
TRBV7-3	TRBJ1-4	once	TRBD1	CASSPTGMQNEKLFF	TGTGCCAGCAGCCCGACAGGGATGCAGAATGAAAAACTGTTTTTT
TRBV11-3	TRBJ1-5	.	TRBD1	CASTWTGVNQPQHF	TGTGCCAGCACCTGGACAGGGGTCAATCAGCCCCAGCATTTT
TRBV5-1	TRBJ1-5	.	TRBD1	CASSYGTGIYQPQHF	TGCGCCAGCAGCTACGGGACAGGGATCTATCAGCCCCAGCATTTT
TRBV11-1	TRBJ1-1	.	.	CASRSRKNRTEAFF	TGTGCCAGCAGGTCGAGAAAAAACAGGACTGAAGCTTTCTTT
TRBV2	TRBJ2-4	many	.	CASSDRDINIQYF	TGTGCCAGCAGTGACCGGGATATAAACATTCAGTACTTC
TRBV5-5	TRBJ1-1	.	TRBD1	CASSIPGGIEAFF	TGTGCCAGCAGCATTCCAGGGGGCATTGAAGCTTTCTTT
TRBV21-1	TRBJ2-7	.	.	CASSKEGETWKPYEQYF	TGTGCCAGCAGCAAAGAGGGGGAGACCTGGAAACCCTACGAGCAGTACTTC
TRBV25-1	TRBJ1-2	.	TRBD1	CASSGDSSYAYGYTF	TGTGCCAGCAGTGGGGACAGTTCCTATGCCTATGGCTACACCTTC
TRBV9	TRBJ1-1	.	.	CASRFDRNTEAFF	TGTGCCAGCAGATTCGACAGGAACACTGAAGCTTTCTTT
TRBV7-2	TRBJ2-4	.	.	CASSLSTFSFLGKNIQYF	TGTGCCAGCAGCCTATCGACATTCTCGTTTTTAGGCAAAAACATTCAGTACTTC
TRBV5-1	TRBJ2-5	.	.	CASSPRYRVPTETQYF	TGCGCCAGCAGCCCCCGTTACAGGGTCCCAACAGAGACCCAGTACTTC
TRBV27	TRBJ1-2	.	.	CASRGGTGGESGYTF	TGTGCCAGCAGAGGGGGGACGGGGGGCGAGAGTGGCTACACCTTC
TRBV5-5	TRBJ1-5	.	.	CASSADSSNQPQHF	TGTGCCAGCAGCGCGGACAGTAGCAATCAGCCCCAGCATTTT
TRBV5-1	TRBJ1-5	.	TRBD1	CASSLRTGEDQPQHF	TGCGCCAGCAGCTTGCGGACAGGGGAGGATCAGCCCCAGCATTTT
TRBV5-1	TRBJ1-4	.	TRBD1	CASSLKGGTANEKLFF	TGCGCCAGCAGCTTGAAAGGGGGCACAGCTAATGAAAAACTGTTTTTT
TRBV28	TRBJ1-1	.	TRBD1	CASSLRQGGTEAFF	TGTGCCAGCAGTTTAAGACAGGGGGGCACTGAAGCTTTCTTT
TRBV18	TRBJ2-1	.	.	CASSPPKSGEQFF	TGTGCCAGCTCACCACCCAAGAGTGGTGAGCAGTTCTTC
TRBV29-1	TRBJ2-6	.	TRBD1	CSVGGQGSNVLTF	TGCAGCGTGGGGGGACAGGGATCCAACGTCCTGACTTTC
TRBV3-1/TRBV3-2	TRBJ1-2	.	.	CASSPTPSGYGYTF	TGTGCCAGCAGTCCTACCCCTTCGGGCTATGGCTACACCTTC
TRBV13	TRBJ1-2	few	.	CASSPQGALSGYTF	TGTGCCAGCAGTCCACAGGGAGCCTTGAGTGGCTACACCTTC
TRBV15	TRBJ1-2	.	.	CATSRDLGGSYTF	TGTGCCACCAGCAGAGATCTTGGCGGGAGCTACACCTTC
TRBV6-5	TRBJ2-5	few	TRBD2	CANSGLAGVETQYF	TGTGCCAACTCGGGACTAGCGGGTGTGGAGACCCAGTACTTC
TRBV5-1	TRBJ1-2	.	.	CASSSLEGQSLNYGYTF	TGCGCCAGCAGCTCGCTCGAAGGACAAAGCCTTAACTATGGCTACACCTTC
TRBV5-4	TRBJ1-2	.	TRBD1	CASSSPPGQGAPLDGYTF	TGTGCCAGCAGCTCTCCCCCGGGACAGGGGGCGCCTCTGGATGGCTACACCTTC
TRBV9	TRBJ1-4	.	.	CASSVDGDGGNEKLFF	TGTGCCAGCAGCGTAGACGGGGACGGGGGGAATGAAAAACTGTTTTTT
TRBV3-1/TRBV3-2	TRBJ1-6	.	.	CASSQTGRNSPLHF	TGTGCCAGCAGCCAAACAGGGCGTAATTCACCCCTCCACTTT
TRBV6-5	TRBJ1-4	.	.	CASRLDGGDEKLFF	TGTGCCAGCAGACTCGACGGAGGGGATGAAAAACTGTTTTTT
TRBV6-5	TRBJ1-5	.	TRBD1	CASSYSYRGNQPQHF	TGTGCCAGCAGTTACTCGTACAGGGGAAATCAGCCCCAGCATTTT
TRBV10-3	TRBJ1-2	.	.	CAISENGYGYTF	TGTGCCATCAGTGAAAACGGTTATGGCTACACCTTC
TRBV5-6	TRBJ2-7	few	.	CASSLAQGLYEQYF	TGTGCCAGCAGCTTGGCTCAGGGATTGTACGAGCAGTACTTC
TRBV29-1	TRBJ1-1	.	.	CSVEGQQNTEAFF	TGCAGCGTAGAGGGACAACAGAACACTGAAGCTTTCTTT
TRBV7-8	TRBJ1-4	.	.	CASSPGRGATNEKLFF	TGTGCCAGCAGCCCAGGGCGTGGTGCAACTAATGAAAAACTGTTTTTT
TRBV5-6	TRBJ1-1	few	.	CASSFWGVTEAFF	TGTGCCAGCAGCTTCTGGGGGGTCACTGAAGCTTTCTTT